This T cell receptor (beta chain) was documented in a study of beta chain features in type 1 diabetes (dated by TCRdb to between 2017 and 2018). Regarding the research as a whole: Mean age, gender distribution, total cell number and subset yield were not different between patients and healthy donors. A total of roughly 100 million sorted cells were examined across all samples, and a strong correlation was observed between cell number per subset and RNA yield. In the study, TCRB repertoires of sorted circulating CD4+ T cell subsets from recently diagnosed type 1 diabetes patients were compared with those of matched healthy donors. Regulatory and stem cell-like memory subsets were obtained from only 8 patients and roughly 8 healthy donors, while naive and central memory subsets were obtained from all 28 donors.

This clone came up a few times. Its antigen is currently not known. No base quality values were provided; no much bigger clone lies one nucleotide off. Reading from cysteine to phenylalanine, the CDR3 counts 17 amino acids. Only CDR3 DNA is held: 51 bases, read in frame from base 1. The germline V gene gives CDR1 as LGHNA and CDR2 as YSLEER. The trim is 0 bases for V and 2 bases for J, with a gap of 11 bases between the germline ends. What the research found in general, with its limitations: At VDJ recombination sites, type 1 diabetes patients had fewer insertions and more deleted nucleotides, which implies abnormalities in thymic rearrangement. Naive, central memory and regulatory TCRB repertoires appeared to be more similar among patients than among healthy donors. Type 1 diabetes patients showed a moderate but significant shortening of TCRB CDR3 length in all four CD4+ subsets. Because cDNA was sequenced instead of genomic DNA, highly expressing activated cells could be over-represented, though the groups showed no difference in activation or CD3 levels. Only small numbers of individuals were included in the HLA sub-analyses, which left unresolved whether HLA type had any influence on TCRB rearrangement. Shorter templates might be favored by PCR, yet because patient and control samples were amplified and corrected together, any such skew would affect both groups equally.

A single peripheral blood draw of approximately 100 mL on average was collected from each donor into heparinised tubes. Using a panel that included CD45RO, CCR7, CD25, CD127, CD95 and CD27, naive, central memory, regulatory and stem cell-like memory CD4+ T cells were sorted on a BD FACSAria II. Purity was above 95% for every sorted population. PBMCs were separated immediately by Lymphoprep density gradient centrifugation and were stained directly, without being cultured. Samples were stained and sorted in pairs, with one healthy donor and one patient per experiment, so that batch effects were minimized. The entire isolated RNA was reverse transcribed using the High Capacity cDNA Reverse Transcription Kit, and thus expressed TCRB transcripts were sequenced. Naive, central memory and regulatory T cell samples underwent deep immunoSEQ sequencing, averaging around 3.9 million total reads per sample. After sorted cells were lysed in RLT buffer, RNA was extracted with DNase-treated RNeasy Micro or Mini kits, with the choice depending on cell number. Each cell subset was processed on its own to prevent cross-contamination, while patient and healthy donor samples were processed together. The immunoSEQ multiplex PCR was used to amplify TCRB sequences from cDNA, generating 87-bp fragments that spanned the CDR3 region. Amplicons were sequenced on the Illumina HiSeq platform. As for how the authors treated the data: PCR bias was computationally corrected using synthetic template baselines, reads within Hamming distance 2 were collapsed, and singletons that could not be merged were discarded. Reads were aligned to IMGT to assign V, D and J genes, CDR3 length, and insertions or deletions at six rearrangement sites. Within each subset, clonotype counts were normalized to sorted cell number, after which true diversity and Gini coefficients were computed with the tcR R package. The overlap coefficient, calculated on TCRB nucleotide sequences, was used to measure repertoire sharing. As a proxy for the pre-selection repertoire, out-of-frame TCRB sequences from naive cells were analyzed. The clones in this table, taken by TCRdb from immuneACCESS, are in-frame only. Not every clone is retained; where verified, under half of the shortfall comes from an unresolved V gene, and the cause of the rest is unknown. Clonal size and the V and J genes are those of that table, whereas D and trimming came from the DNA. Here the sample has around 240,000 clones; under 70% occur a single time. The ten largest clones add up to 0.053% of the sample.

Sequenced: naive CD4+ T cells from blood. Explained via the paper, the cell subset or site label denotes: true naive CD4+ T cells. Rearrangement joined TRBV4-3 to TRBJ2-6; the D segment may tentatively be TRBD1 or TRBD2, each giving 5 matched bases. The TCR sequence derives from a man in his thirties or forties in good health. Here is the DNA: TGCGCCAGCAGCCAAGACCTACAGGAGGCTGGGGCCAACGTCCTGACTTTC. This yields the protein CASSQDLQEAGANVLTF.